This T cell receptor (beta chain) stems from a study of radiation and T cells in renal cell carcinoma. As to this clone: Its antigen is not identified.

Germline V CDR1 and CDR2: MRHNA, SNTAGT. The CDR3 has 20 residues. V shed 2 bases, J shed 2 bases, and the junction held 17 bases outside the gene matches. Regarding time point: blood 4 weeks post-SBRT, at nephrectomy. Regarding treatment: 15 Gy SBRT to primary tumor, nephrectomy 4 weeks later. The tumor was a clear cell renal cell carcinoma. Overall study results and limits: Pretreatment tumor biopsies were lacking, so baseline clonotypes are unknown.

TCRdb's table, derived via immunoSEQ multiplex PCR, lists solely in-frame clones and lacks some. Of about 74,000 clones in the sample, 80% to 90% were seen once. The sequence derives from a woman between 65 and 79 years old with renal cell carcinoma. The chain carries TRBV6-4 and TRBJ1-1; 10 nucleotides align to TRBD1. This sample comprised blood, obtained from a patient whose treatment included radiotherapy and nephrectomy. Here the CDR3 DNA reads TGTGCCAGCAGTGACCCGAGGGAGACAGGGGGCAAACTGATTAACACTGAAGCTTTCTTT. Its translation: CASSDPRETGGKLINTEAFF.